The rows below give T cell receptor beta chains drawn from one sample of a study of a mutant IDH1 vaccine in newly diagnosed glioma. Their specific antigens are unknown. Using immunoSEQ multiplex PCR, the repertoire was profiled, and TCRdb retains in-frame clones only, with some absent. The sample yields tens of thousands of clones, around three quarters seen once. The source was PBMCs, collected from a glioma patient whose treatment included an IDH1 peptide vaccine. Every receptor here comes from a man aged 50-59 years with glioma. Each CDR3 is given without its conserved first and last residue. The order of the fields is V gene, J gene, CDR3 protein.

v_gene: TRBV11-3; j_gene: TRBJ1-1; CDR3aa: ASSLDVKGNEAF
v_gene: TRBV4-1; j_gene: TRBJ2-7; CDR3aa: ASSQGTGLYEQY
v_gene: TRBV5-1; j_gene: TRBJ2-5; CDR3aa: ASSLGPPAVETQY
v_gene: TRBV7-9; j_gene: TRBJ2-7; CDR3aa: ASSFIAGEQY
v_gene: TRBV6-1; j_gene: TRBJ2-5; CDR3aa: ASTQRGRGETQY
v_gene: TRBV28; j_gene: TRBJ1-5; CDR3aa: ASSLVEPQH
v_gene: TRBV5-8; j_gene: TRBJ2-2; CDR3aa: ASSAWPGTGGAGELF
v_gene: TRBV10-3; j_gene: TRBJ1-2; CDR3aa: AISETNYGYT
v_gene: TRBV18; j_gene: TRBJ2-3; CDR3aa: ASSGFTDTQY
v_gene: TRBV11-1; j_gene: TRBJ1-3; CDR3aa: ASSLANSGNTIY
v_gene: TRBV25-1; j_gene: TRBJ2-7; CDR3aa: ASNSEQGAYEQY
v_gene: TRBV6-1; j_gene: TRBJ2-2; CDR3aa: ASSEKGYPWDTGELF
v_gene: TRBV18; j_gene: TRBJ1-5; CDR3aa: ASSLALGYQPQH
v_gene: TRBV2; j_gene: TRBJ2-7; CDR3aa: AATRTSGSYEQY
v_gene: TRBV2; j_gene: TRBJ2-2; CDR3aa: ASSGPLASANTGELF
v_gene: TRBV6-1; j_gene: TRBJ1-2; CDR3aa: ASSEPARANYGYT
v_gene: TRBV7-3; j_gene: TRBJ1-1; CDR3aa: ASSPGQITEAF
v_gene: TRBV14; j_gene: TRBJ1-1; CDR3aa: ASSQDRGWGGTEAF
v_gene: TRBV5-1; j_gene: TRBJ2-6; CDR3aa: ASSLRPLDVLT
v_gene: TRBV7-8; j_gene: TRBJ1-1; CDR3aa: ASSRDTNTEAF
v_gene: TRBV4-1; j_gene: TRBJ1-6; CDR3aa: ASSQLGWNSPLH
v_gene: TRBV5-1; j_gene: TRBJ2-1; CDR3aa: ASSKGQGYEQF
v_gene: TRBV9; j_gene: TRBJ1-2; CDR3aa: ASSVTLDRGRNGYT
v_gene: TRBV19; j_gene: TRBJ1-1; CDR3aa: ASKTQGKTEAF
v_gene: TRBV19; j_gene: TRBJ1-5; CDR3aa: ASSMKPGQPQH
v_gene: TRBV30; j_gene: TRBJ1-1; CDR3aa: AWSWESTNTEAF
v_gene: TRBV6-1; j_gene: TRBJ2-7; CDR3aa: ASGMSSRSREQY
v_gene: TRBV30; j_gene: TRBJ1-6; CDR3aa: AWSAGGRPPLH
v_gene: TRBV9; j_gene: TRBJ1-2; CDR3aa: ASSAWGAANYGYT
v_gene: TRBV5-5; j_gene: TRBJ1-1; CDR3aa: ASSLDLNTEAF
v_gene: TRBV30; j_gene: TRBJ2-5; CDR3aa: AWSPRETQY
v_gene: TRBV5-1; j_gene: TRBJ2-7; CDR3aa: ASRPSGGFDEQY
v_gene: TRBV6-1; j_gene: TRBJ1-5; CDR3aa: ASSESSQNQPQH
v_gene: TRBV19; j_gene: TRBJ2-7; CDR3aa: ASSRRDRRYEQY